The 8 T cell receptor beta chains below were found in one sample sequenced in a study of CD8 T cells in Susac syndrome. Random hexamers were used to reverse transcribe 0.5 to 1 ug of RNA. Via MiXCR, TCRdb re-called the immunoSEQ multiplex PCR reads, giving one row per CDR3 protein. This sample yields 130,000 to 150,000 distinct CDR3 sequences, of which approximately 95% are seen a single time; 0.27% belongs to the top ten. Material: CD8+ T cells from PBMCs. The receptors stem from a human donor in good health.

The genes are TRBV29-1 and TRBJ1-2; 8 bases are shared with TRBD1. The trim removed 3 bases at V and 3 bases at J, leaving 9 bases unmatched. Germline V lookup: CDR1 SQVTM, CDR2 ANQGSEA. The CDR3 totals 15 residues. The CDR3 loop is CSVERGQGRDYGYTF. CDR3 DNA: TGCAGCGTTGAGCGTGGACAGGGACGAGACTATGGCTACACCTTC.

This clonotype appeared once. V usage is TRBV6-5 and J usage is TRBJ1-5, with D unclear. V gave up 6 bases and J gave up 0 bases, with 12 bases separating them. The CDR3 is made up of 15 amino acids. Germline V CDR1 and CDR2: MNHEY, SVGAGI. The CDR3 protein is CASSSDGDSNQPQHF. CDR3 nucleotide sequence: TGTGCCAGCAGCTCCGATGGGGATAGCAATCAGCCCCAGCATTTT.

A single count supports this clonotype. The chain recombines TRBV7-9 with TRBJ2-3, with 9 bases lining up with TRBD2. With V trimmed by 5 bases and J by 0 bases, 3 bases remained unmatched. The germline V gene encodes CDR1 SEHNR and CDR2 FQNEAQ (reference sequence). The CDR3 runs to 15 residues. The DNA for the CDR3 is TGTGCCAGCAGCCCTAGCGGGGCTAGCACAGATACGCAGTATTTT. This codes for CASSPSGASTDTQYF.

This clonotype was recorded once. J is TRBJ2-7 and V is TRBV15, with D hard to call. The V gene's germline CDR1 is LNHNV and CDR2 YYDKDF (reference sequence). The CDR3 loop spans 15 amino acids. Trimming cost V 0 bases and J 0 bases, with 9 bases left between them. In DNA form, the CDR3 reads TGTGCCACCAGCAGAGATAGCCAAACCTCCTACGAGCAGTACTTC. Translation: CATSRDSQTSYEQYF.

The V gene is TRBV27, the J gene TRBJ2-7, with 10 bases matching TRBD1. Per germline, CDR1 MNHEY and CDR2 SMNVEV (reference sequence). CDR3 size: 12 residues. J was trimmed by 4 bases and V by 6 bases; bases with no gene match: 0. The CDR3 nucleotides read TGTGCCAGCAGGGACAGGGGGTACGAGCAGTACTTC. It yields the protein CASRDRGYEQYF.

The chain combines TRBV7-9 with TRBJ2-2; 8 bases are shared with TRBD2. There are 17 residues in the CDR3. V gave up 1 base and J gave up 0 bases; unmatched junction bases: 4. From germline, CDR1 is SEHNR and CDR2 FQNEAQ (reference sequence). DNA of the CDR3: TGTGCCAGCAGCTTAGGGGGACTAGTAGCGAACACCGGGGAGCTGTTTTTT. Amino acid sequence: CASSLGGLVANTGELFF.

The V call is TRBV7-6, the J call TRBJ1-1; D uncertain. Germline-derived CDR1 and CDR2 are SGHVS and FNYEAQ. The CDR3 has 13 amino acids. The V gene lost 2 bases and the J gene lost 7 bases, with 11 bases spanning the gap. CDR3 in DNA: TGTGCCAGCAGCTTAACCCCCGGCAGTGAAGCTTTCTTT. It specifies CASSLTPGSEAFF.

V usage is TRBV30 and J usage is TRBJ2-3; D ambiguous. Trimming took off 0 bases at V and 6 bases at J, with 10 bases between the two ends. Germline lookup yields CDR1 GTSNPN and CDR2 SVGIG (reference sequence). CDR3 size: 13 residues. In nucleotides, the CDR3 is TGTGCCTGGAGTGTACTCAGATCGGATACGCAGTATTTT. Its translation is CAWSVLRSDTQYF.